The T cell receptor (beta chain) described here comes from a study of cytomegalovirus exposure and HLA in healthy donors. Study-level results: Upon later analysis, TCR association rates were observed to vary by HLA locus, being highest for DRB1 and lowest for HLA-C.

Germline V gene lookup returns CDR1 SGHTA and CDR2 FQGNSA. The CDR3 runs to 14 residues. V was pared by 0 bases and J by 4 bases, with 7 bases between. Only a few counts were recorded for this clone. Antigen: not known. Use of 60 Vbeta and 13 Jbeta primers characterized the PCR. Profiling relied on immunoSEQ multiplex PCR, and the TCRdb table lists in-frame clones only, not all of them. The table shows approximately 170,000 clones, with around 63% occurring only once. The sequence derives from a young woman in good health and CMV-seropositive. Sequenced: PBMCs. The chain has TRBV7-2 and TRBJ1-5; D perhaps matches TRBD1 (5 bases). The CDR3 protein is CASSLAGGNQPQHF. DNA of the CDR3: TGTGCCAGCAGCTTAGCGGGGGGGAATCAGCCCCAGCATTTT.